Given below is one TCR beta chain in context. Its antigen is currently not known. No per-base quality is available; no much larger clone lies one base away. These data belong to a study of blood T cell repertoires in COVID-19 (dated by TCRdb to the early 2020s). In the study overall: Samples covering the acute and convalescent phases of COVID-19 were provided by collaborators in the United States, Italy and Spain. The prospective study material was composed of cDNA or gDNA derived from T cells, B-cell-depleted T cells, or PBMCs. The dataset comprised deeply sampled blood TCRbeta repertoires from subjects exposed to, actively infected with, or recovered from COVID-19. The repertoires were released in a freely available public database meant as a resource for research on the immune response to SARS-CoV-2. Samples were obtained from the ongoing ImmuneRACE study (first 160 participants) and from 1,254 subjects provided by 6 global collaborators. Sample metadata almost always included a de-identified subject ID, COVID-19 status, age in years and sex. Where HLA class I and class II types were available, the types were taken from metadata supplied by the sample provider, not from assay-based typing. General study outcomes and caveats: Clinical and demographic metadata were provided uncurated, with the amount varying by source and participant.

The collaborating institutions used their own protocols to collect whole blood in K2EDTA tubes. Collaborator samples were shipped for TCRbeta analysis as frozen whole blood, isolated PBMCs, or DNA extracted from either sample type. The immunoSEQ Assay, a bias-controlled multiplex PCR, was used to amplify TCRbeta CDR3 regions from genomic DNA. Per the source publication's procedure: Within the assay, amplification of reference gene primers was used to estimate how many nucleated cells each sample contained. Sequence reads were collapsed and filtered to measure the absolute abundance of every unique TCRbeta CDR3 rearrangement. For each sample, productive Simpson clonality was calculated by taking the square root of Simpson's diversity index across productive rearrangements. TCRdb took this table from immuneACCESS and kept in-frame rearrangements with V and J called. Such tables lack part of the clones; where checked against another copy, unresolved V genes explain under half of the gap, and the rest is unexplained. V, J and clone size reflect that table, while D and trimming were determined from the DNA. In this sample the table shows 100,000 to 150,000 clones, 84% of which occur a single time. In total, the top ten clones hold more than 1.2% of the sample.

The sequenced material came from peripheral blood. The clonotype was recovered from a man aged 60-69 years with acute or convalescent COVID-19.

At the DNA level, the sequence is TGCGCCAGCAGCTCGGGACAGGGCTACGAGCAGTACTTC. Its protein is CASSSGQGYEQYF. This sequence uses TRBV5-1 and TRBJ2-7, with TRBD1 identical over 9 junction bases. Based on the germline V gene, the CDR1 and CDR2 sequences are SGHRS and YFSETQ. Germline trimming: 3 bases from V, 3 bases from J; junction bases outside gene matches: 1. The CDR3 numbers 13 residues from cysteine through phenylalanine. Only the CDR3 part of the read is kept: 39 bases, read in frame from the first base.